The 9 T cell receptor beta chains listed next were all sequenced from one sample in a study of blood T cell repertoires in COVID-19. Sequencing was performed with immunoSEQ multiplex PCR; in TCRdb, only in-frame clones are kept and a portion is missing. The table shows about 180,000 clones, with 70% to 90% occurring only once. Sequenced material: peripheral blood. The receptors stem from a man between 70 and 80 years old with active or convalescent COVID-19.

This clone is a singleton in its sample. The gene calls are TRBV7-2 and TRBJ2-1; 12 positions match TRBD1. The CDR3 loop spans 16 amino acids. CDR1 is SGHTA and CDR2 is FQGNSA in the germline V gene. V shed 4 bases, J shed 7 bases, and the junction held 8 bases outside the gene matches. CDR3 loop: CASSSLGQGARNEQFF. The CDR3 DNA reads as TGTGCCAGCAGCTCCTTGGGACAGGGGGCGCGTAATGAGCAGTTCTTC.

This chain links TRBV27 with TRBJ1-2; D ambiguous. With 5 bases removed from V and 0 bases from J, the gap between germline ends came to 16 bases. The CDR3 is 16 residues long. CDR1 and CDR2 (germline): MNHEY, SMNVEV (reference sequence). DNA of the CDR3: TGTGCCAGCAGTCCCCGAGGGTCTATACCTAACTATGGCTACACCTTC. Translated: CASSPRGSIPNYGYTF.

The genes are TRBV2 and TRBJ1-2; D possibly corresponds to TRBD1 (5 bases). The CDR3 is made up of 16 amino acids. Germline CDR1 and CDR2: SNHLY and FYNNEI. V gave up 4 bases and J gave up 4 bases, with 19 bases separating them. This CDR3 reads CASSGSGGVGVYGYTF. CDR3 in DNA: TGTGCCAGCAGTGGCTCCGGGGGGGTAGGGGTCTATGGCTACACCTTC.

The chain couples TRBV2 to TRBJ1-6; 7 bases are a match to TRBD1. Germline V gene lookup returns CDR1 SNHLY and CDR2 FYNNEI. The trim removed 5 bases at V and 7 bases at J, leaving 5 bases unmatched. The length of the CDR3 is 14 residues. This CDR3 is CASSHDRVNSPLHF. In nucleotides, the CDR3 is TGTGCCAGCAGTCACGACAGGGTAAATTCACCCCTCCACTTT.

This chain connects TRBV7-2 to TRBJ1-6, with TRBD1 as a possible D gene (6 bases). Germline V lookup: CDR1 SGHTA, CDR2 FQGNSA. V dropped 6 bases and J dropped 9 bases, with 18 bases sitting between them. The CDR3 sequence is 15 residues long. The CDR3 DNA is TGTGCCAGCAGGACGGGGGGGCAGAGAGCTTCACCCCTCCACTTT. Protein sequence: CASRTGGQRASPLHF.

As DNA, the CDR3 is TGTGCCAGTACCCCCGTTTCAGGACAGTCGAACACTGAAGCTTTCTTT. Translating it yields CASTPVSGQSNTEAFF. This chain links TRBV19 with TRBJ1-1; possibly TRBD1 for D (6 bases). V lost 7 bases and J 1 base, leaving 19 bases between the germline ends. The CDR3 runs 16 residues. In germline, CDR1 is LNHDA, CDR2 SQIVND (reference sequence).

This sequence joins TRBV25-1 and TRBJ1-2; D remains unclear. The V gene lost 2 bases and the J gene lost 6 bases, with 10 bases spanning the gap. The CDR3 sequence is 13 residues long. The germline V gene has CDR1 MGHDK and CDR2 SYGVNS. The CDR3 DNA reads as TGTGCCAGCAGTGAAGCAGGCCTCAATGGCTACACCTTC. It is translated as CASSEAGLNGYTF.

The rearrangement links TRBV18 to TRBJ1-1, with 7 bases aligning to TRBD1. Trimming cost V 4 bases and J 6 bases; bases outside gene matches: 11. The germline gives CDR1 KGHSH, CDR2 LQKENI. This CDR3 is 15 amino acids long. The CDR3 coding sequence is TGTGCCAGCTCACTGACAGGGTCCTTGGGTGCTGAAGCTTTCTTT. It is translated as CASSLTGSLGAEAFF.

This rearrangement joins TRBV6-1 to TRBJ1-2; D perhaps matches TRBD1 (6 bases). Germline CDR1 is MNHNS and CDR2 is SASEGT. Trimming removed 2 bases from V and 4 bases from J, with 14 bases in between. The CDR3 is 15 amino acids. CDR3 in amino acids: CASSETDSSPYGYTF. The CDR3 DNA follows: TGTGCCAGCAGTGAAACGGACAGTTCTCCCTATGGCTACACCTTC.